This record looks at one TCR beta chain sequence and its context. The data derive from a study of blood T cell repertoires in COVID-19. Study overall: From the United States, Italy and Spain came samples of acute and convalescent COVID-19. PBMCs, B-cell-depleted T cells, or T cells were the source of the cDNA or gDNA that made up the material.

Authors' methods: Amplification with reference gene primers provided the estimates of nucleated cell counts. Here immunoSEQ multiplex PCR was the method, and the copy in TCRdb shows in-frame clones only, minus some. V, J and clone size are those of that table, while D and trimming were read from the DNA. The repertoire holds 240,000 or so clones, with about four fifths as singletons. Trimming left V 2 bases short and J 3 bases short, with 10 bases between. This CDR3 spans 14 amino acids. Germline loops: CDR1 MNHEY, CDR2 SVGEGT. The clonotype originates from a woman in her late teens or twenties with acute or convalescent COVID-19. This chain links TRBV6-2 or TRBV6-3 with TRBJ1-1, with D tentatively TRBD1 (5 bases). Sequenced material: peripheral blood. CDR3 DNA: TGTGCCAGCAGTTACGTTCGGGGGGACACTGAAGCTTTCTTT. Protein sequence: CASSYVRGDTEAFF.